A single sample gave rise to the 15 T cell receptor beta chains below, sequenced in a study of identical twins. Each CDR3 protein is one row after TCRdb ran MiXCR on the 5' RACE reads. This table has approximately 230,000 distinct CDR3 sequences, 5% to 7% appearing once. A further study also used this sample, focusing on T cells expressing NK-cell markers.

The sequencing input was CD8+ T cells sorted from blood. Source of these receptors: a woman in her late teens or twenties in good health.

Only a few counts were recorded for this clonotype. The V call is TRBV11-2, the J call TRBJ1-5; D is unclear. V lost 1 base and J 6 bases, leaving 10 bases between the germline ends. Germline V gene data show CDR1 as SGHAT and CDR2 as FQNNGV. This CDR3 has 14 amino acids. The CDR3 nucleotides are TGTGCCAGCAGCTTAGGGGGTGAGGTTCAGCCCCAGCATTTT. Encoded protein: CASSLGGEVQPQHF. The complete variable domain, with remaining parts taken from reference TRBV11-2 and TRBJ1-5, reads EAGVAQSPRYKIIEKRQSVAFWCNPISGHATLYWYQQILGQGPKLLIQFQNNGVVDDSQLPKDRFSAERLKGVDSTLKIQPAKLEDSAVYLCASSLGGEVQPQHFGDGTRLSIL.

The rearrangement joins TRBV12-3 or TRBV12-4 to TRBJ2-7; 7 positions agree with TRBD1. The CDR3 extends over 14 amino acids. Germline trimming cut 6 bases from V and 5 bases from J; bases unmatched to any gene: 10. This chain's CDR3 is CASRRQGNDNEQYF. CDR3 coding DNA: TGTGCCAGCAGGAGACAGGGTAATGATAACGAGCAGTACTTC.

This clonotype has more than one count but fewer than ten. The chain couples TRBV12-3 or TRBV12-4 to TRBJ2-7; a possible D gene is TRBD2 (6 bases). V was cut by 3 bases and J by 6 bases, with 15 bases left in between. The CDR3 has 14 residues. CDR3 in amino acids: CASSFGDFFSEQYF. CDR3 bases: TGTGCCAGCAGTTTTGGGGACTTCTTTTCCGAGCAGTACTTC.

The chain employs TRBV20-1 and TRBJ1-5; D perhaps matches TRBD1 (5 bases). This CDR3 is built from 14 residues. Per germline, CDR1 DFQATT and CDR2 SNEGSKA (reference sequence). V shed 5 bases and J shed 0 bases, with 11 bases lying between them. CDR3 nucleotides: TGCAGTGCTCTGACAGAGAATAGCAATCAGCCCCAGCATTTT. Translated: CSALTENSNQPQHF.

This chain joins TRBV12-3 or TRBV12-4 and TRBJ2-1, with D maybe TRBD2 (5 bases). This CDR3 has 14 residues. Trimming removed 7 bases at V and 3 bases at J, with 13 bases between. The CDR3 here is CASTFREYYNEQFF. CDR3 DNA sequence: TGTGCCAGCACTTTTAGGGAGTACTACAATGAGCAGTTCTTC.

This clonotype was picked up many times. CDR3 bases: TGCAGCGTTGAGGGACAGGGGATCGGGGAGCTGTTTTTT. Protein: CSVEGQGIGELFF. The chain employs TRBV29-1 and TRBJ2-2, with 10 nucleotides matching TRBD1. The CDR3 is 13 residues long. CDR1 and CDR2 from the germline V gene are SQVTM and ANQGSEA. The junction had 2 bases not matched to a gene; V was cut back by 3 bases and J by 7 bases.

This clonotype was seen repeatedly, ten times or more. The J gene is TRBJ2-1, the V gene TRBV24-1; TRBD2 aligns across 13 bases. Unmatched junction bases numbered 3, after V lost 3 bases and J lost 8 bases. Germline CDR1 is KGHDR and CDR2 is SFDVKD. The CDR3 runs 15 residues. CDR3 in DNA: TGTGCCACCAGTGATCCTGGACTAGCGGGAGATGAGCAGTTCTTC. This gives the protein CATSDPGLAGDEQFF.

This clonotype was found many times. CDR3 bases: TGCAGCGCCTTGACAGGGAGGGGGAGTGAAGCTTTCTTT. Its protein is CSALTGRGSEAFF. The chain couples TRBV29-1 to TRBJ1-1, with 7 bases identical to TRBD1. After removal of 7 bases from V and 7 bases from J, the junction contained 12 bases not matched to a gene. Looked up from germline, CDR1 is SQVTM and CDR2 is ANQGSEA. CDR3 size: 13 residues.

The J gene is TRBJ2-7, the V gene TRBV7-6, with D possibly called TRBD1 or TRBD2 (5 bases each). Germline assignment: CDR1 SGHVS and CDR2 FNYEAQ. V was pared by 5 bases and J by 4 bases, with 15 bases between. The CDR3 is 14 residues long. CDR3 loop: CASSPGTTGYEQYF. The CDR3 DNA reads as TGTGCCAGCAGCCCGGGGACCACGGGGTACGAGCAGTACTTC.

The sample holds many counts of this clonotype. This chain links TRBV5-1 with TRBJ2-7, with 10 bases fitting TRBD2. The CDR3 consists of 16 residues. V lost 4 bases, J lost 4 bases, and 11 bases stayed unmatched. CDR1 and CDR2 from the germline V gene are SGHRS and YFSETQ. CDR3 coding DNA: TGCGCCAGCAGCCCGACCAAATCTAGCGGGAGATACGAGCAGTACTTC. Amino acid sequence: CASSPTKSSGRYEQYF.

This clonotype came up many times. The gene calls are TRBV7-8 and TRBJ2-3; D could derive from TRBD1 or TRBD2 (5 bases each). The germline gives CDR1 SGHVS, CDR2 FQNEAQ. CDR3 length: 16 residues. Trimming removed 5 bases at V and 5 bases at J, with 20 bases between. CDR3 coding DNA: TGTGCCAGCAGCCCAACCGCCGGACTGGGGCGAGATACGCAGTATTTT. Its protein product is CASSPTAGLGRDTQYF.

This clonotype was seen repeatedly, ten times or more. The V call is TRBV27, the J call TRBJ2-7; no clear D gene. Per germline, CDR1 MNHEY and CDR2 SMNVEV (reference sequence). The CDR3 has 13 amino acids. With 3 bases removed from V and 3 bases from J, the gap between germline ends came to 9 bases. Written as DNA, the CDR3 is TGTGCCAGCAGTTTCATGGCTAGCTACGAGCAGTACTTC. Its translation is CASSFMASYEQYF.

V gene TRBV30 combines with J gene TRBJ2-1, with D perhaps being TRBD1 or TRBD2 (7 bases each). Germline V gene lookup returns CDR1 GTSNPN and CDR2 SVGIG (reference sequence). CDR3 length: 15 residues. V lost 3 bases and J lost 3, with 15 bases in between. The CDR3 sequence is CAWSRGGAVYNEQFF. The CDR3 DNA is TGTGCCTGGAGCAGGGGGGGGGCAGTCTACAATGAGCAGTTCTTC.

This chain links TRBV4-3 with TRBJ2-7; the D gene is possibly TRBD2 (6 bases). The CDR3 is made up of 15 amino acids. V was trimmed by 4 bases and J by 3 bases, leaving 16 bases between them. CDR1 LGHNA and CDR2 YSLEER come from the germline V gene. The CDR3 loop is CASSPGEDLVYEQYF. Here the CDR3 DNA reads TGCGCCAGCAGCCCGGGGGAGGATTTGGTCTACGAGCAGTACTTC.

Only a few counts were recorded for this clonotype. The chain is built from TRBV27 and TRBJ2-1, with 8 bases that match TRBD2. CDR3 size: 13 residues. Losses at the gene ends were 2 bases for V and 15 bases for J; bases not matched to a gene: 9. Per the germline V gene, CDR1 is MNHEY and CDR2 is SMNVEV (reference sequence). The CDR3 nucleotides are TGTGCCAGCAGTTTAGACGGGACTAGGGATCCGTTCTTC. It codes for CASSLDGTRDPFF.